One sample yielded the 24 T cell receptor beta chains listed below, sequenced in a study of blood T cells in healthy people across ages. For the second PCR, which ran for 7 to 11 cycles, a sample-barcoded 5' primer and a J-beta primer mix were used. TCRdb passed the 5' RACE reads through MiXCR, listing each CDR3 protein once. The table lists approximately 760,000 distinct CDR3 sequences, roughly 25% of them singletons, with more than 8% in the top ten. These data were also filed under a second study, of T cells of mothers and their children.

Sequencing input: blood. These TCRs come from a boy between 10 and 17 years old in good health.

This clonotype was seen a few times. The CDR3: CASREGTAETQYF. In DNA, the CDR3 is TGTGCCAGCAGGGAGGGGACCGCCGAGACCCAGTACTTC. V gene TRBV12-3 or TRBV12-4 combines with J gene TRBJ2-5, with D maybe TRBD2 (6 bases). Trimming cost V 6 bases and J 5 bases, with 13 bases left between them. The length of the CDR3 is 13 residues.

The sample holds a few counts of this clonotype. The rearrangement joins TRBV2 to TRBJ2-1; 7 nucleotides match TRBD2. V lost 2 bases to trimming and J lost 10 bases; unmatched junction nucleotides: 5. Germline assignment: CDR1 SNHLY and CDR2 FYNNEI. The CDR3 consists of 13 residues. DNA for the CDR3: TGTGCCAGCAGTGAACGCAGGGAGGGCGAGCAGTTCTTC. It codes for CASSERREGEQFF.

This clonotype was observed a few times. The V gene is TRBV5-1, the J gene TRBJ2-3; the match to TRBD2 covers 8 bases. Losses at the gene ends were 5 bases for V and 4 bases for J; bases not matched to a gene: 6. Germline CDR1 SGHRS, CDR2 YFSETQ. This CDR3 is 14 amino acids long. The CDR3 sequence is CASRSGSGPDTQYF. In DNA form, the CDR3 reads TGCGCCAGCAGGAGCGGGAGTGGCCCAGATACGCAGTATTTT.

This clonotype was found a few times. The J gene is TRBJ1-4, the V gene TRBV12-3 or TRBV12-4; 10 bases match TRBD1. The CDR3 covers 13 residues. Trimming removed 8 bases from V and 6 bases from J; junction bases left unmatched: 3. This CDR3 reads CASWDRGYEKLFF. The DNA for the CDR3 is TGTGCCAGCTGGGACAGGGGATATGAAAAACTGTTTTTT.

As DNA, the CDR3 is TGTGCCAGCAGCCTGACCCCCGGGGGCAAGGAGACCCAGTACTTC. It yields the protein CASSLTPGGKETQYF. The chain uses TRBV5-6 and TRBJ2-1, with D perhaps TRBD1 or TRBD2 (6 bases each). The end of the DNA fits TRBJ2-5 better, so the J call may be wrong. This CDR3 is built from 15 residues. Looked up from germline, CDR1 is SGHDT and CDR2 is YYEEEE.

This clonotype was seen more than once but under ten times. This chain joins TRBV5-6 and TRBJ2-6; no clear D gene. This CDR3 contains 15 residues. The germline V gene has CDR1 SGHDT and CDR2 YYEEEE. Trimming took 7 bases from V and 4 from J, leaving 15 bases between them. CDR3 sequence reads: CASGRPMDGANVLTF. CDR3 sequence (DNA): TGTGCCAGCGGCCGTCCGATGGACGGGGCCAACGTCCTGACTTTC. The complete variable domain, with remaining parts taken from reference TRBV5-6 and TRBJ2-6, reads DAGVTQSPTHLIKTRGQQVTLRCSPKSGHDTVSWYQQALGQGPQFIFQYYEEEERQRGNFPDRFSGHQFPNYSSELNVNALLLGDSALYLCASGRPMDGANVLTFGAGSRLTVL.

This clonotype came up a few times. The chain joins TRBV7-3 to TRBJ1-1; D gene unclear. The germline CDR1 and CDR2 sequences are SGHTA and FQGTGA. The CDR3 totals 13 residues. V lost 5 bases and J 0 bases, leaving 7 bases between the germline ends. CDR3 residues: CASSREVNTEAFF. In nucleotides, the CDR3 is TGTGCCAGCAGCAGGGAAGTGAACACTGAAGCTTTCTTT.

The chain combines TRBV27 with TRBJ2-5; 7 bases match TRBD2. Germline trimming cut 6 bases from V and 5 bases from J; bases unmatched to any gene: 3. CDR1 and CDR2 from the germline V gene are MNHEY and SMNVEV (reference sequence). The CDR3 contains 12 residues. The CDR3 spells CASRTAGETQYF. The CDR3 coding sequence is TGTGCCAGCAGGACAGCGGGGGAGACCCAGTACTTC.

This clonotype was counted once. This chain connects TRBV7-9 to TRBJ2-6; D gene unclear. Trimming stripped 2 bases from V and 3 bases from J, with 11 bases between. This CDR3 region has 16 residues. The germline V gene encodes CDR1 SEHNR and CDR2 FQNEAQ (reference sequence). The CDR3 is CASSLYGDNGANVLTF. CDR3 nucleotide sequence: TGTGCCAGCAGCTTATACGGAGATAATGGGGCCAACGTCCTGACTTTC.

V usage is TRBV7-9 and J usage is TRBJ2-7; a weak D match, TRBD1 (5 bases). CDR3 length: 14 amino acids. Germline V gene sequence: CDR1 SEHNR, CDR2 FQNEAQ (reference sequence). Trimming took 2 bases from V and 3 from J, leaving 11 bases between them. CDR3 nucleotide sequence: TGTGCCAGCAGCTTAAGGAGTCAGGGCTACGAGCAGTACTTC. It specifies CASSLRSQGYEQYF.

This clonotype turned up a few times. The CDR3 DNA reads as TGTGCCACCAGCAGAGATCAGGGAGATACGCAGTATTTT. Amino acid sequence: CATSRDQGDTQYF. The chain couples TRBV15 to TRBJ2-3; maybe TRBD1 (5 bases). Per the germline V gene, CDR1 is LNHNV and CDR2 is YYDKDF (reference sequence). The V end lost 0 bases, the J end lost 5 bases, and 6 bases lay between the germline ends. The CDR3 is 13 residues long.

This clonotype has just a few counts. The chain is built from TRBV4-3 and TRBJ2-1; 7 bases map to TRBD2. Germline V gene lookup returns CDR1 LGHNA and CDR2 YSLEER. The CDR3 is 17 residues long. J lost 3 bases, V lost 0 bases, and 8 bases had no gene match. In DNA form, the CDR3 reads TGCGCCAGCAGCCAAGATCTTAATAGCGGGTTCTACAATGAGCAGTTCTTC. Residues: CASSQDLNSGFYNEQFF.

J is TRBJ1-4 and V is TRBV12-3 or TRBV12-4; D gene unclear. The V end was cut by 3 bases, the J end by 8 bases, with 13 bases between. CDR3 length: 14 residues. The CDR3 sequence is CASSFAFLEEKLFF. CDR3 bases: TGTGCCAGCAGTTTTGCCTTTTTGGAGGAAAAACTGTTTTTT.

V and J are TRBV7-9 and TRBJ1-2, with 9 bases matching TRBD1. Germline V lookup: CDR1 SEHNR, CDR2 FQNEAQ (reference sequence). The V gene end was trimmed by 2 bases and the J gene end by 8 bases; junction bases not matched to a gene: 6. This CDR3 is 14 amino acids long. In DNA, the CDR3 is TGTGCCAGCAGCTTACCGGGACAGGGCTCGGGCTACACCTTC. Residues: CASSLPGQGSGYTF. Full variable domain (rest looked up from reference TRBV7-9 and TRBJ1-2): DTGVSQNPRHKITKRGQNVTFRCDPISEHNRLYWYRQTLGQGPEFLTYFQNEAQLEKSRLLSDRFSAERPKGSFSTLEIQRTEQGDSAMYLCASSLPGQGSGYTFGSGTRLTVV.

The rearrangement links TRBV18 to TRBJ1-1, with D perhaps matching TRBD1 (5 bases). From germline, CDR1 is KGHSH and CDR2 LQKENI. This CDR3 has 13 amino acids. Trimming stripped 2 bases from V and 4 bases from J, with 8 bases between. CDR3 sequence: CASSPLRGTEAFF. In DNA form, the CDR3 reads TGTGCCAGCTCACCATTAAGGGGCACTGAAGCTTTCTTT.

In its sample, this clonotype was seen a few times. V and J are TRBV27 and TRBJ1-4; weak D call: TRBD1 (5 bases). Trimming took 5 bases from V and 0 from J, leaving 16 bases between them. This CDR3 region has 17 residues. Germline lookup yields CDR1 MNHEY and CDR2 SMNVEV (reference sequence). As DNA, the CDR3 is TGTGCCAGCAGTCCTACGACAGAAAGAGCAACTAATGAAAAACTGTTTTTT. This translates into CASSPTTERATNEKLFF.

The chain recombines TRBV3-1 with TRBJ2-5, with D maybe TRBD1 (5 bases). Matching the DNA end better, TRBJ2-7 makes the J call doubtful. The CDR3 runs to 14 residues. Germline V gives CDR1 LGHDT, CDR2 YNNKEL (reference sequence). Here the CDR3 reads CASANLGADYEQYF. The DNA of the CDR3 is TGTGCCAGCGCTAACTTAGGGGCCGACTACGAGCAGTACTTC.

The J gene is TRBJ2-5, the V gene TRBV6-5, with D possibly matching TRBD1 (6 bases). The CDR3 length is 15 residues. Germline values: CDR1 MNHEY, CDR2 SVGAGI. The V gene lost 0 bases and the J gene lost 5 bases, with 13 bases spanning the gap. The CDR3 is CASSYSRGTGETQYF. As DNA, the CDR3 is TGTGCCAGCAGTTACTCGAGGGGGACCGGGGAGACCCAGTACTTC.

There are a few counts of this clonotype. V is TRBV6-1 and J is TRBJ2-6; the D gene is possibly TRBD1 (5 bases). Between the trimmed V and J ends, which lost 3 bases and 4 bases, there was a span of 10 bases. The V gene's germline CDR1 is MNHNS and CDR2 SASEGT. The CDR3 spans 15 residues. The CDR3 spells CASSDGAGGANVLTF. The CDR3 coding sequence is TGTGCCAGCAGTGATGGGGCTGGAGGGGCCAACGTCCTGACTTTC.

V gene TRBV12-3 or TRBV12-4 combines with J gene TRBJ2-5, with TRBD2 matching over 7 bases. The closer fit of TRBJ2-1 to the DNA end suggests the J call may be wrong. This CDR3 has 18 residues. The CDR3 DNA sequence: TGTGCCAGCACAACAGGAGACCCCCTCGGGGGGAGAATCACTGAGCAGTTCTTC. Protein product: CASTTGDPLGGRITEQFF.

V gene TRBV3-1 combines with J gene TRBJ1-1; no definite D call. CDR3 length: 13 residues. With 2 bases removed from V and 4 bases from J, the gap between germline ends came to 8 bases. CDR1 is LGHDT and CDR2 is YNNKEL in the germline V gene (reference sequence). CDR3 region: CASSQLGGTEAFF. CDR3 bases: TGTGCCAGCAGCCAACTAGGAGGCACTGAAGCTTTCTTT.

The V and J genes are TRBV5-1 and TRBJ2-4, with D unclear. CDR3 length equals 17 residues. The V gene lost 1 base and the J gene lost 0 bases, with 14 bases spanning the gap. The germline V gene encodes CDR1 SGHRS and CDR2 YFSETQ. The CDR3 protein is CASSLPIMTLAKNIQYF. The CDR3 DNA reads TGCGCCAGCAGCTTGCCCATTATGACCCTAGCCAAAAACATTCAGTACTTC. Full variable domain (remainder filled in from reference TRBV5-1 and TRBJ2-4): KAGVTQTPRYLIKTRGQQVTLSCSPISGHRSVSWYQQTPGQGLQFLFEYFSETQRNKGNFPGRFSGRQFSNSRSEMNVSTLELGDSALYLCASSLPIMTLAKNIQYFGAGTRLSVL.

The chain combines TRBV2 with TRBJ2-1, with D possibly being TRBD1 (5 bases). The J call may be in error: the DNA end matches TRBJ2-5 better. The germline CDR1 and CDR2 sequences are SNHLY and FYNNEI. The CDR3 contains 16 residues. Here the CDR3 reads CASSEAHGRARGTQYF. The CDR3 DNA reads TGTGCCAGCAGTGAAGCGCATGGCAGGGCTAGGGGGACCCAGTACTTC.

This clonotype was observed a handful of times. The V and J genes are TRBV9 and TRBJ2-2; D ambiguous. Between the trimmed V and J ends, which lost 0 bases and 5 bases, there was a span of 11 bases. CDR3 length: 15 residues. Germline V gene lookup returns CDR1 SGDLS and CDR2 YYNGEE. The CDR3 sequence: CASSVAGSLTGELFF. The CDR3 region has the DNA TGTGCCAGCAGCGTAGCTGGTTCCCTAACCGGGGAGCTGTTTTTT.